The rows below give T cell receptor beta chains drawn from one sample of a study of cytomegalovirus exposure and HLA in healthy donors. Repertoires were generated with immunoSEQ multiplex PCR, while TCRdb's copy carries only in-frame clones and drops some. Of about 240,000 clones in the sample, around nine tenths were seen once. Sequences were obtained from PBMCs. Receptors were obtained from a man between 18 and 29 years old in good health and CMV-seronegative. The CDR3 runs from the conserved cysteine through the conserved F or W. A D gene is named only where the DNA matches it firmly. Only some rows state a clone size, as once, few, many or a class for expanded clones.

J | V | size | D | DNA | CDR3
TRBJ2-7 | TRBV19 | once | TRBD1 | TGTGCCAGTAGTATAGTATGGGGACAGGGGGCCAACGAGCAGTACTTC | CASSIVWGQGANEQYF
TRBJ1-6 | TRBV7-7 | few | . | TGTGCTAGCAGTTCCGGGGTGGAGGGTTCACCCCTCCACTTT | CASSSGVEGSPLHF
TRBJ1-3 | TRBV13 | . | . | TGTGCCAGCAGCACCGGGACAAGAAACACCATATATTTT | CASSTGTRNTIYF
TRBJ2-1 | TRBV4-2 | . | TRBD2 | TGTGCCAGCAGCCAAGGGACTAGCGCTTACAATGAGCAGTTCTTC | CASSQGTSAYNEQFF
TRBJ1-5 | TRBV7-2 | . | . | TGTGCCAGCAGCTTATTCAGTTATCAGCCCCAGCATTTT | CASSLFSYQPQHF
TRBJ2-7 | TRBV7-8 | . | . | TGTGCCAGCAGCTTAGCGACGAGGAACGAGCAGTACTTC | CASSLATRNEQYF
TRBJ1-2 | TRBV6-6 | few | . | TGTGCCAGCAGCCGGGGTAGCGGTAACTATGGCTACACCTTC | CASSRGSGNYGYTF
TRBJ2-7 | TRBV28 | . | TRBD2 | TGTGCCAGCAGTTTCAGGGCTAGCGGGGTAGACGAGCAGTACTTC | CASSFRASGVDEQYF
TRBJ1-4 | TRBV2 | . | . | TGTGCCAGCAGTGAGATGGGGCGATTTAGAGTGGACGAAAAACTGTTTTTT | CASSEMGRFRVDEKLFF
TRBJ2-5 | TRBV7-2 | . | . | TGTGCCAGCAGCTTAGGGGGAAAGGGGCTAGAGACCCAGTACTTC | CASSLGGKGLETQYF
TRBJ2-1 | TRBV27 | once | . | TGTGCCACCTCCGGGACTTACAATGAGCAGTTCTTC | CATSGTYNEQFF
TRBJ2-7 | TRBV9 | . | . | TGTGCCAGCAGCGTAGCGGCAGGGCTATTAAACGAGCAGTACTTC | CASSVAAGLLNEQYF
TRBJ1-3 | TRBV28 | . | . | TGTGCCAGCAGTTTAGCCGGTCGGTCTGGAAACACCATATATTTT | CASSLAGRSGNTIYF
TRBJ1-4 | TRBV27 | . | TRBD1 | TGTGCCAGCAGAGCCGGGACAGGGGAAGCCAAAAAACTGTTTTTT | CASRAGTGEAKKLFF
TRBJ2-3 | TRBV1 | . | . | TGCACCAGCAGCCAAGCTAACAGGGATCACACAGATACGCAGTATTTT | CTSSQANRDHTDTQYF
TRBJ2-7 | TRBV7-2 | . | TRBD2 | TGTGCCAGCAGCTTTTCCGCTAGCGGGCTTTCCTACGAGCAGTACTTC | CASSFSASGLSYEQYF
TRBJ1-5 | TRBV6-4 | . | . | TGTGCCAGCAGTGACTCGATGTCAAGGGCGCAGGGTGTTCAGCCCCAGCATTTT | CASSDSMSRAQGVQPQHF
TRBJ2-7 | TRBV10-3 | few | . | TGTGCCATCAGCGACAACAGCTACGAGCAGTACTTC | CAISDNSYEQYF
TRBJ2-3 | TRBV15 | . | . | TGTGCCACCAGCAGGACAGGAATCACAGATACGCAGTATTTT | CATSRTGITDTQYF
TRBJ1-1 | TRBV28 | . | TRBD1 | TGTGCCAGCAGGACAGGGGGCCGTGAAGCTTTCTTT | CASRTGGREAFF
TRBJ2-3 | TRBV28 | once | . | TGTGCCAGCAGTTTAGTCCTGGGGCGGGGGCTCACAGATACGCAGTATTTT | CASSLVLGRGLTDTQYF
TRBJ2-7 | TRBV28 | once | TRBD1 | TGTGCCAGCAGTTCTGGGACAGGGGCCTACGAGCAGTACTTC | CASSSGTGAYEQYF
TRBJ1-1 | TRBV27 | . | . | TGTGCCAGCAGTTTATCGTGGACAGCAGAAGCTTTCTTT | CASSLSWTAEAFF
TRBJ1-2 | TRBV7-2 | . | . | TGTGCCAGCAGCTTAGCCGGAGGAGCCTACACCTTC | CASSLAGGAYTF
TRBJ2-3 | TRBV27 | . | . | TGTGCCAGCAGATCCCTCGGCACAGATACGCAGTATTTT | CASRSLGTDTQYF
TRBJ2-1 | TRBV4-1 | . | TRBD2 | TGCGCCAGCAGCCAAGACCCAGGACTAGTTAGCGATGAGCAGTTCTTC | CASSQDPGLVSDEQFF
TRBJ2-7 | TRBV27 | . | TRBD1 | TGTGCCAGCAGTCCTACAGGGGGCATGTCCTACGAGCAGTACTTC | CASSPTGGMSYEQYF
TRBJ2-4 | TRBV28 | . | . | TGTGCCAGCAGTTCCAGGGGAGGGGGAGGTCTTTATGTTCAGTACTTC | CASSSRGGGGLYVQYF
TRBJ1-1 | TRBV4-3 | . | TRBD1 | TGCGCCAGCAGCCCCAGGACAGGGACTGAAGCTTTCTTT | CASSPRTGTEAFF
TRBJ1-1 | TRBV7-2 | . | . | TGTGCCAGCAGCTTACGACAGATGGCTGAAGCTTTCTTT | CASSLRQMAEAFF
TRBJ1-5 | TRBV6-6 | few | . | TGTGCCAGCTGCCTACAGGGACGGAATCAGCCCCAGCATTTT | CASCLQGRNQPQHF
TRBJ2-1 | TRBV29-1 | . | . | TGCAGCGTCGAAAAAACCCGAGGGTTTAATGAGCAGTTCTTC | CSVEKTRGFNEQFF
TRBJ2-2 | TRBV2 | . | . | TGTGCCAGCAGTGACGGGACACAATACACCGGGGAGCTGTTTTTT | CASSDGTQYTGELFF
TRBJ2-2 | TRBV7-6 | . | . | TGTGCCAGCAGCTCCAGAAACAGGGAGAACACCGGGGAGCTGTTTTTT | CASSSRNRENTGELFF
TRBJ2-7 | TRBV27 | . | . | TGTGCCAGCAGAGGTACGGGGGGCAGCTCCTACGAGCAGTACTTC | CASRGTGGSSYEQYF
TRBJ1-1 | TRBV5-1 | . | TRBD1 | TGCGCCAGCAGCTCACAGGGGGCCAGCACTGAAGCTTTCTTT | CASSSQGASTEAFF
TRBJ2-2 | TRBV6-5 | . | TRBD1 | TGTGCCAGCACAGGGGGCACCGGGGAGCTGTTTTTT | CASTGGTGELFF
TRBJ2-4 | TRBV11-3 | . | TRBD1 | TGTGCCAGCAGCTCGGACAGGGGGGGCATTCAGTACTTC | CASSSDRGGIQYF